The 2 T cell receptor beta chains reported below all come from one sample, sequenced in a study of shared clonotypes between healthy human individuals. Sequencing was performed with immunoSEQ multiplex PCR; in TCRdb, only in-frame clones are kept and a portion is missing. The sample contains some 450,000 clones, 70% to 80% of which appear only once. The sequenced sample consisted of PBMCs. These receptors originate from a woman aged 40 to 49 in good health. Some clones in this sample may be carry-over from other donors' samples.

In its sample, this clone was seen once. V and J are TRBV15 and TRBJ2-1; no clear D gene. The germline gives CDR1 LNHNV, CDR2 YYDKDF (reference sequence). There are 17 residues in the CDR3. The V end was cut by 0 bases, the J end by 5 bases, with 17 bases between. CDR3 sequence: CATSRDLADRTHNEQFF. CDR3 bases: TGTGCCACCAGCAGAGATCTTGCAGATAGGACGCACAATGAGCAGTTCTTC.

This clone was detected only once. The V call is TRBV29-1, the J call TRBJ2-5, with 10 bases lining up with TRBD2. The closer fit of TRBJ2-7 to the DNA end suggests the J call may be wrong. Germline V gene sequence: CDR1 SQVTM, CDR2 ANQGSEA. The CDR3 covers 14 residues. The CDR3 spells CSAYTSGAQYEQYF. CDR3 DNA sequence: TGCAGCGCCTACACTAGCGGGGCACAATACGAGCAGTACTTC.